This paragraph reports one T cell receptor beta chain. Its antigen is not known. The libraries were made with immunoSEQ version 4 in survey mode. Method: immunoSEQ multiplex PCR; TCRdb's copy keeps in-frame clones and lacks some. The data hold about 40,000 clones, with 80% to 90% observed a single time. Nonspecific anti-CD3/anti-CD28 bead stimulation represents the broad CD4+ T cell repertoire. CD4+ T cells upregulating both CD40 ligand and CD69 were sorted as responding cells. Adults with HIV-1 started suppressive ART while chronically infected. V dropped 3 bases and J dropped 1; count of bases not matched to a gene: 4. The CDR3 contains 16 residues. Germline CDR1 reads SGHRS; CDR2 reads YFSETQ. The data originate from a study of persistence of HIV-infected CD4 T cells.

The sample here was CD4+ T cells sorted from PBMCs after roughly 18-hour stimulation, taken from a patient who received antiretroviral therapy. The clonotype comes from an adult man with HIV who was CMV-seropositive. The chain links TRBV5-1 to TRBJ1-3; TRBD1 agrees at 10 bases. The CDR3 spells CASSWGQGSSGNTIYF. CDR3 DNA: TGCGCCAGCAGCTGGGGACAGGGGAGTTCTGGAAACACCATATATTTT.